The sequence of this T cell receptor beta chain was determined in a study of neurological immune-mediated disorders. This clonotype was observed at least ten times. TCRdb reprocessed the 5' RACE reads with MiXCR, giving one entry per CDR3 protein. The sample includes tens of thousands of distinct CDR3 sequences, roughly 6.3% of them seen just once. The CDR3 has 15 amino acids. The V gene's germline CDR1 is MDHEN and CDR2 SYDVKM. The V and J ends lost 5 bases and 4 bases respectively, with 15 bases between them. Sequences were obtained from CD4+ T cells from blood. The clonotype originates from a woman between 40 and 55 years old in good health. This chain uses TRBV28 with TRBJ2-1, with a weak D call TRBD2 (5 bases). Here the CDR3 reads CASSDRTLLYNEQFF. CDR3 bases: TGTGCCAGCAGTGATAGGACTCTTTTATACAATGAGCAGTTCTTC.